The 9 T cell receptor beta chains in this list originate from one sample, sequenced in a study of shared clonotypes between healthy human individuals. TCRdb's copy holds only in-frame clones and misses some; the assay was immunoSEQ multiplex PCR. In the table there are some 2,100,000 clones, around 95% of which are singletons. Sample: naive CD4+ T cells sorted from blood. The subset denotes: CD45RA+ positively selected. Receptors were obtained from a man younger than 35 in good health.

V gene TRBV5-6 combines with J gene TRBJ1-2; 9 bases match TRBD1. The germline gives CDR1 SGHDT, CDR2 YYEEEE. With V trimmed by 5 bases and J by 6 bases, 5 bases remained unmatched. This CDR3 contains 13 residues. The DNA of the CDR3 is TGTGCCAGCAGAGCGGACAGGGGCGATGGCTACACCTTC. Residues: CASRADRGDGYTF.

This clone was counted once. Written as DNA, the CDR3 is TGTGCCAGCAGTGACCGGCGGGGGAACACTGAAGCTTTCTTT. It translates to CASSDRRGNTEAFF. The V gene is TRBV6-1, the J gene TRBJ1-1; D ambiguous. This CDR3 has 14 amino acids. CDR1 and CDR2 from the germline V gene are MNHNS and SASEGT. V lost 3 bases and J 1 base, leaving 9 bases between the germline ends.

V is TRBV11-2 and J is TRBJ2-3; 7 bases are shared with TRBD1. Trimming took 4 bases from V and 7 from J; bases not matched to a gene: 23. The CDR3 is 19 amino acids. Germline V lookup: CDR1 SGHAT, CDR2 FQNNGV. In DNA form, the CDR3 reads TGTGCCAGCAGCTCCCTATTGGTGAAGAGGGGGCTAGGGGCCTATACGCAGTATTTT. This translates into CASSSLLVKRGLGAYTQYF.

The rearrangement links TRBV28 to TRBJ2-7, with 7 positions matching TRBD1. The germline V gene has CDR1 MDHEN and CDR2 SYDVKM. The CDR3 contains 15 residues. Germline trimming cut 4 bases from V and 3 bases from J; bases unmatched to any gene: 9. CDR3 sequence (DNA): TGTGCCAGCAGTTCTCCGGGACAGATTATCTACGAGCAGTACTTC. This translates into CASSSPGQIIYEQYF.

CDR3 protein: CASSHRLSTNEKLFF. CDR3 DNA sequence: TGTGCCAGCAGTCACAGACTCTCAACTAATGAAAAACTGTTTTTT. This sequence joins TRBV28 and TRBJ1-4; no clear D gene. CDR1 is MDHEN, CDR2 SYDVKM, per germline. Trimming shortened V by 5 bases and J by 0 bases, and 10 bases separated the two germline ends. The CDR3 runs 15 residues.

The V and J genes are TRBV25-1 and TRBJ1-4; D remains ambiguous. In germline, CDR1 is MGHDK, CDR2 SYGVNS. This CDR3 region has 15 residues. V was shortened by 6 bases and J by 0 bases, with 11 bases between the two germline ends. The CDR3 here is CASSLNAATNEKLFF. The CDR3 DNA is TGTGCCAGCAGCCTGAACGCTGCAACTAATGAAAAACTGTTTTTT.

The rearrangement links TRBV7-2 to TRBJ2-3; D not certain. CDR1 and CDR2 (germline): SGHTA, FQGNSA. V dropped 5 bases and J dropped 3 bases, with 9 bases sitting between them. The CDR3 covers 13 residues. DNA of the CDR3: TGTGCCAGCAGCGCAAGGCGGACAGATACGCAGTATTTT. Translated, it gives CASSARRTDTQYF.

The CDR3 DNA follows: TGTGCCAGCAGCTCTAGCGGGTTTCACAATGAGCAGTTCTTC. Translation: CASSSSGFHNEQFF. The V gene is TRBV7-9, the J gene TRBJ2-1; 8 bases fit TRBD2. The CDR3 runs 14 residues. Germline loops: CDR1 SEHNR, CDR2 FQNEAQ (reference sequence). Trimming took 4 bases from V and 5 from J; bases not matched to a gene: 4.

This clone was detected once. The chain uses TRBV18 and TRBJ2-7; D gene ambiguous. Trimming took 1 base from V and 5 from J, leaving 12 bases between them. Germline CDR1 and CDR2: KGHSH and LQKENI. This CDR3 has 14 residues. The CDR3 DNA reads TGTGCCAGCTCACCACGTCTGGATCCCGACGAGCAGTACTTC. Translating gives CASSPRLDPDEQYF. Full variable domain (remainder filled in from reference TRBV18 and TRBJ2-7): NAGVMQNPRHLVRRRGQEARLRCSPMKGHSHVYWYRQLPEEGLKFMVYLQKENIIDESGMPKERFSAEFPKEGPSILRIQQVVRGDSAAYFCASSPRLDPDEQYFGPGTRLTVT.